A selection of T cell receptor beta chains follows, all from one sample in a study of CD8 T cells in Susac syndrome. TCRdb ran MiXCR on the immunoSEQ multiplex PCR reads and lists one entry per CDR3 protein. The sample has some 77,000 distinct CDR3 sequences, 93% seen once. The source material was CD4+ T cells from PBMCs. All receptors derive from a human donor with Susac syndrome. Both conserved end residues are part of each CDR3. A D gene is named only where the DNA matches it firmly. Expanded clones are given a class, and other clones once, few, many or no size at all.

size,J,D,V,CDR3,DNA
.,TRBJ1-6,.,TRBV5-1,CASSLETFGSPLHF,TGCGCCAGCAGCTTAGAGACCTTCGGTTCACCCCTCCACTTT
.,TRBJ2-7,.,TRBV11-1,CASSSRMATTPHEQYF,TGTGCCAGCAGCTCGAGGATGGCGACCACACCCCACGAGCAGTACTTC
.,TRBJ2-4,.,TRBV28,CASGTPGTGIQYF,TGTGCCAGCGGGACACCGGGGACGGGCATTCAGTACTTC
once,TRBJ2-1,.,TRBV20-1,CSASLGGPNNEQFF,TGCAGTGCTAGTCTGGGGGGACCGAACAATGAGCAGTTCTTC
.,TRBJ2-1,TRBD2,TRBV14,CASSLPGTSGHNEQFF,TGTGCCAGCAGCCTCCCCGGGACTAGCGGCCACAATGAGCAGTTCTTC
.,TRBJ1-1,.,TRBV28,CASSEDGWNTEAFF,TGTGCCAGCAGTGAGGACGGGTGGAACACTGAAGCTTTCTTT
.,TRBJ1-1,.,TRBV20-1,CSAFGAEAFF,TGCAGTGCGTTTGGCGCTGAAGCTTTCTTT
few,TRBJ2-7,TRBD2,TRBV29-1,CSVALAGGPGEQYF,TGCAGCGTGGCACTAGCGGGAGGGCCGGGGGAGCAGTACTTC
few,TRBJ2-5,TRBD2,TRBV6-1,CASRASGSPQETQYF,TGTGCCAGCAGAGCTAGCGGGAGTCCCCAAGAGACCCAGTACTTC
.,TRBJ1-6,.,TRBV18,CASSPLQASYNSPLHF,TGTGCCAGCTCACCACTCCAAGCCTCTTATAATTCACCCCTCCACTTT
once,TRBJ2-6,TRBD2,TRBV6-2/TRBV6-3,CASRGLAGPGANVLTF,TGTGCCAGCCGGGGACTAGCGGGACCTGGGGCCAACGTCCTGACTTTC
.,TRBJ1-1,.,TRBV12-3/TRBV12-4,CASRRQDYTEAFF,TGTGCCAGCAGACGACAGGACTACACTGAAGCTTTCTTT
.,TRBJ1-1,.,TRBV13,CASSFTPTNTEAFF,TGTGCCAGCAGCTTCACACCTACGAACACTGAAGCTTTCTTT
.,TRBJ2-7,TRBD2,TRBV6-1,CASSEPPGLGVYEQYF,TGTGCCAGCAGTGAACCTCCGGGACTAGGGGTATACGAGCAGTACTTC
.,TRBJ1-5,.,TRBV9,CASSSEGTSNQPQHF,TGTGCCAGCAGCTCCGAAGGGACGAGCAATCAGCCCCAGCATTTT
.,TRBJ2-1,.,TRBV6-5,CASSYSHSEQFF,TGTGCCAGCAGTTACTCTCATTCTGAGCAGTTCTTC
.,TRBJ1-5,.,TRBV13,CASSLGRASWYPQHF,TGTGCCAGCAGCTTAGGCCGGGCAAGTTGGTATCCCCAGCATTTT
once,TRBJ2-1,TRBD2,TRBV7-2,CASSLIASGRGNEQFF,TGTGCCAGCAGCTTAATAGCTAGCGGGAGGGGCAATGAGCAGTTCTTC
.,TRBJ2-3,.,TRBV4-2,CASSQDRSTDTQYF,TGTGCCAGCAGCCAAGATCGAAGCACAGATACGCAGTATTTT
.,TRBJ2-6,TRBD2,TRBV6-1,CASRAIAGGISSGANVLTF,TGTGCCAGCAGGGCCATAGCGGGGGGAATCAGCTCTGGGGCCAACGTCCTGACTTTC
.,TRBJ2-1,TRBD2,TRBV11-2,CASSLSGGATNEQFF,TGTGCCAGCAGCTTAAGCGGGGGGGCTACGAATGAGCAGTTCTTC
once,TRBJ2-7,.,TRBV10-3,CAISEFGTGSYEQYF,TGTGCCATCAGTGAGTTTGGGACGGGTTCCTACGAGCAGTACTTC
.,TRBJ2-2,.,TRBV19,CASSDTGELFF,TGTGCCAGTAGCGACACCGGGGAGCTGTTTTTT
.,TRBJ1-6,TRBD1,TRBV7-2,CASSLIPGQGYNSPLHF,TGTGCCAGCAGCTTGATACCGGGACAGGGTTATAATTCACCCCTCCACTTT
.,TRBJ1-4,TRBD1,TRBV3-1,CASSQSDRDEKLFF,TGTGCCAGCAGCCAATCGGACAGGGATGAAAAACTGTTTTTT
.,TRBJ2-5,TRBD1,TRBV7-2,CASSFNRGEGETQYF,TGTGCCAGCAGCTTCAACAGGGGTGAGGGAGAGACCCAGTACTTC
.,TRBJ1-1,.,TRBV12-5,CASGLPLEVTFF,TGTGCTAGTGGTTTGCCCTTGGAGGTAACTTTCTTT
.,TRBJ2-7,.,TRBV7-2,CASSLGQNYEQYF,TGTGCCAGCAGCTTAGGCCAGAACTACGAGCAGTACTTC
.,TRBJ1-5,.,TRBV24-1,CATSDSTGVKPQHF,TGTGCCACCAGTGATTCGACAGGCGTGAAGCCCCAGCATTTT